Below, 11 T cell receptor beta chains from the same sample are listed, as sequenced in a study of blood T cell repertoires in COVID-19. The method was immunoSEQ multiplex PCR; TCRdb's version includes in-frame clones alone and lacks a portion of them. In the table there are about 280,000 clones, 70% to 90% of which are singletons. Sample: peripheral blood. The receptor source for this set is a woman aged 70-85 years with acute or convalescent COVID-19.

This chain joins TRBV5-1 and TRBJ1-5; 11 nucleotides align to TRBD1. CDR3 size: 14 residues. CDR1 is SGHRS and CDR2 is YFSETQ in the germline V gene. J was trimmed by 7 bases and V by 2 bases; bases with no gene match: 2. CDR3 protein: CASSFGTGGQPQHF. The CDR3 region has the DNA TGCGCCAGCAGCTTCGGGACAGGGGGACAGCCCCAGCATTTT.

The chain employs TRBV7-9 and TRBJ1-5; possible D gene TRBD1, 5 bases. This CDR3 spans 14 amino acids. Trimming stripped 6 bases from V and 7 bases from J, with 16 bases between. CDR1 and CDR2 (germline): SEHNR, FQNEAQ (reference sequence). CDR3 DNA sequence: TGTGCCAGCAGTTTTTCGGACACTCGGCAGCCCCAGCATTTT. Translating gives CASSFSDTRQPQHF.

V usage is TRBV3-1 (or the pseudogene TRBV3-2) and J usage is TRBJ1-2; tentatively, D is TRBD1 (6 bases). Germline V gene lookup returns CDR1 LGHDT and CDR2 YNNKEL (reference sequence). The germline V and J ends were trimmed by 1 base and 7 bases, with 16 bases remaining between them. The CDR3 runs to 15 residues. CDR3 in DNA: TGTGCCAGCAGCCAAGCCTTCGGACAGTTGGCTGGCTACACCTTC. As protein: CASSQAFGQLAGYTF.

The chain has TRBV27 and TRBJ2-2; 11 nucleotides agree with TRBD1. V trimming: 3 bases; J trimming: 8 bases; junction bases outside the gene matches: 17. Germline values: CDR1 MNHEY, CDR2 SMNVEV (reference sequence). The CDR3 runs 19 residues. CDR3 protein: CASSFSPPGTGGLGGELFF. The CDR3 region has the DNA TGTGCCAGCAGTTTTTCCCCCCCAGGGACAGGGGGTCTGGGTGGGGAGCTGTTTTTT.

This chain joins TRBV5-8 and TRBJ2-5; 7 positions agree with TRBD1. V shed 0 bases, J shed 5 bases, and the junction held 10 bases outside the gene matches. This CDR3 contains 16 residues. From germline, CDR1 is SGHTS and CDR2 YDEGEE. CDR3 sequence: CASSLGATGQGETQYF. The CDR3 DNA reads TGTGCCAGCAGCTTGGGAGCGACAGGGCAGGGTGAGACCCAGTACTTC.

This clone has only one observation. The rearrangement links TRBV7-2 to TRBJ1-5; TRBD1 aligns across 7 bases. Germline-derived CDR1 and CDR2 are SGHTA and FQGNSA. This CDR3 comprises 16 residues. Trimming removed 1 base from V and 16 bases from J; junction bases left unmatched: 19. The DNA of the CDR3 is TGTGCCAGCAGCTTAGGGAGGTCGGGCCCGGGACAGCCCCTCCATTTT. Amino acids: CASSLGRSGPGQPLHF.

The V and J genes are TRBV6-5 and TRBJ2-7, with TRBD1 identical over 7 bases. Germline values: CDR1 MNHEY, CDR2 SVGAGI. The V and J ends lost 5 bases and 7 bases, in that order; junction bases with no gene match: 14. The length of the CDR3 is 15 residues. The CDR3 region is CASSQPGDRSWEQYF. The CDR3 nucleotides read TGTGCCAGCAGTCAACCCGGGGACAGATCGTGGGAGCAGTACTTC.

The genes are TRBV10-3 and TRBJ2-1; the match to TRBD1 covers 10 bases. Germline CDR1 reads ENHRY; CDR2 reads SYGVKD. V lost 3 bases, J lost 9 bases, and 8 bases stayed unmatched. This CDR3 has 15 residues. CDR3 sequence: CAISDWTGGSFEQFF. CDR3 bases: TGTGCCATCAGTGACTGGACAGGGGGTAGTTTTGAGCAGTTCTTC.

CDR3 bases: TGTGCCGTATCAGTGGGACTCGGGGTAGATACGCAGTATTTT. Amino acids: CAVSVGLGVDTQYF. V usage is TRBV6-5 and J usage is TRBJ2-3, with D possibly TRBD2 on 6 matching bases. This CDR3 is 14 amino acids long. V shed 11 bases and J shed 5 bases, with 20 bases lying between them. Germline V gene lookup returns CDR1 MNHEY and CDR2 SVGAGI.

The chain combines TRBV2 with TRBJ1-1; D unclear. V was clipped by 7 bases and J by 7 bases, with 16 bases between them. Germline-derived CDR1 and CDR2 are SNHLY and FYNNEI. The CDR3 length is 13 residues. The CDR3 region has the DNA TGTGCCAGCACGAGGGAGGGAGGGCTTGAAGCTTTCTTT. Translation gives CASTREGGLEAFF.

This clone has only a few counts. Other DNA sequences in the sample encode the same CDR3. This chain connects TRBV3-1 (or the pseudogene TRBV3-2) to TRBJ2-3; D might be TRBD2 (5 bases). Trimming shortened V by 4 bases and J by 6 bases, and 8 bases separated the two germline ends. Germline V gene sequence: CDR1 LGHDT, CDR2 YNNKEL (reference sequence). This CDR3 comprises 12 residues. The CDR3 sequence is CASSPSGDTQYF. The CDR3 DNA reads as TGTGCCAGCAGCCCGTCGGGGGATACGCAGTATTTT.